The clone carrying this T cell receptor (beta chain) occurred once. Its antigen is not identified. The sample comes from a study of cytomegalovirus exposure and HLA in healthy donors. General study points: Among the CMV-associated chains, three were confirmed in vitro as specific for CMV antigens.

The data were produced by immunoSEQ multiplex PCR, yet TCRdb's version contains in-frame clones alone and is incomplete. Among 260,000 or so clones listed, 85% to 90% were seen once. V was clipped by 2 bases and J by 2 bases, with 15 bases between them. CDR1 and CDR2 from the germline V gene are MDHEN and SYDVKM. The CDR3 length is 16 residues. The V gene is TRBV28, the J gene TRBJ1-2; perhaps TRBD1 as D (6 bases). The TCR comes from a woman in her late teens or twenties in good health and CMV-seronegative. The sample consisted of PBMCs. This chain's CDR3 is CASSLMGGGLNYGYTF. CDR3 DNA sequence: TGTGCCAGCAGTTTAATGGGCGGGGGGCTGAACTATGGCTACACCTTC.